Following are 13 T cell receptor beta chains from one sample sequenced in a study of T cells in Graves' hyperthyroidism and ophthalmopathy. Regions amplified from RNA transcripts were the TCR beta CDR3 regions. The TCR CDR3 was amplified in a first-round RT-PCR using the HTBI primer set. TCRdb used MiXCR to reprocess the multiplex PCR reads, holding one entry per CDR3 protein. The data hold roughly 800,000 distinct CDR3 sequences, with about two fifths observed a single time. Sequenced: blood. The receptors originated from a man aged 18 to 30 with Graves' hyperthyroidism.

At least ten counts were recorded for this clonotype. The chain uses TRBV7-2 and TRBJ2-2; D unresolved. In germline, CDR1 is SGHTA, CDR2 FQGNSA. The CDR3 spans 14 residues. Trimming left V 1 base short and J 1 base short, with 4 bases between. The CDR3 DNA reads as TGTGCCAGCAGCTTAGGGCAGAACACCGGGGAGCTGTTTTTT. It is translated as CASSLGQNTGELFF.

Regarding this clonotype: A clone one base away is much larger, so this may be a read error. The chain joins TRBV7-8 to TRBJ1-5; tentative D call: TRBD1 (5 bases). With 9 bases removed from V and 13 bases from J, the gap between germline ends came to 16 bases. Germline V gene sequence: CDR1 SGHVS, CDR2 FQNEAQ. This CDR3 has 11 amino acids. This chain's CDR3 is CASRQSGSQHF. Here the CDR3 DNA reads TGTGCCAGTAGACAGTCAGGGTCTCAGCATTTT.

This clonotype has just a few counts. The CDR3 nucleotides read TGTGCCAGCAGTACCCCAGGGGGGGAAGAGACCCAGTACTTC. Translating it yields CASSTPGGEETQYF. The chain has TRBV6-5 and TRBJ2-5, with D perhaps TRBD1 or TRBD2 (7 bases each). CDR1 MNHEY and CDR2 SVGAGI come from the germline V gene. This CDR3 is built from 14 residues. Trimming removed 5 bases at V and 3 bases at J, with 13 bases between.

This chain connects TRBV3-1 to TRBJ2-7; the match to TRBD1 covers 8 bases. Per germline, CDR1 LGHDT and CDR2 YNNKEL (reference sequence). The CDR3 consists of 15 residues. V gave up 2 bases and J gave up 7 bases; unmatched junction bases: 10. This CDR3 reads CASSQLQGATGEQYF. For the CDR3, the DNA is TGTGCCAGCAGCCAACTGCAGGGGGCTACGGGGGAGCAGTACTTC.

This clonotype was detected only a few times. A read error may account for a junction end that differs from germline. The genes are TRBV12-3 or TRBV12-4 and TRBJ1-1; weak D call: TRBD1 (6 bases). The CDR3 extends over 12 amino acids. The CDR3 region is CASSLGGAEASF. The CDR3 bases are TGTGCCAGCAGTTTAGGGGGGGCTGAAGCTTCCTTT.

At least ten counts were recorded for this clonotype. The CDR3 is CASRTPGQGRNTEAFF. CDR3 in DNA: TGCGCCAGCAGAACGCCGGGACAGGGAAGGAACACTGAAGCTTTCTTT. V and J are TRBV10-2 and TRBJ1-1, with TRBD1 identical over 9 bases. This CDR3 spans 16 amino acids. Germline CDR1 reads WSHSY; CDR2 reads SAAADI. The V gene end was trimmed by 6 bases and the J gene end by 1 base; junction bases not matched to a gene: 9.

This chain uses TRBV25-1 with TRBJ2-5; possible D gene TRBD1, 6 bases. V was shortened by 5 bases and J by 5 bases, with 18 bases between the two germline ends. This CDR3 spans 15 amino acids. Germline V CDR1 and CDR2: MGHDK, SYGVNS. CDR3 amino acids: CASSPSQGILETQYF. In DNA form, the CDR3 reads TGTGCCAGCAGTCCCTCTCAGGGGATATTGGAGACCCAGTACTTC.

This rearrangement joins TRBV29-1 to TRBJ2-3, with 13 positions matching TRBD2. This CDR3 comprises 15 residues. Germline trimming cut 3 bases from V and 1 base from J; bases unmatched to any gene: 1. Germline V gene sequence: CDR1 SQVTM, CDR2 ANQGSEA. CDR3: CSVEGTSGGTDTQYF. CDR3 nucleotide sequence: TGCAGCGTTGAGGGGACTAGCGGGGGCACAGATACGCAGTATTTT.

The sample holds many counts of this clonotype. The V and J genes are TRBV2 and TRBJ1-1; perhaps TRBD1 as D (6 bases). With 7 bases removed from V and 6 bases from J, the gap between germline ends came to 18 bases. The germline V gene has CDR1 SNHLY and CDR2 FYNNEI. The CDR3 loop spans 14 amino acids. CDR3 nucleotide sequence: TGTGCCAGCACCGAAGGGGGGGACCCCGCTGAAGCTTTCTTT. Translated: CASTEGGDPAEAFF.

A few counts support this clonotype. The CDR3 DNA follows: TGTGCCAGCAGCCTCTACCACGGGACAGGGGGAGATCAGCCCCAGCATTTT. Amino acids: CASSLYHGTGGDQPQHF. V is TRBV9 and J is TRBJ1-5; 11 nucleotides line up with TRBD1. This CDR3 comprises 17 residues. V lost 4 bases, J lost 5 bases, and 11 bases stayed unmatched. Germline V gene sequence: CDR1 SGDLS, CDR2 YYNGEE.

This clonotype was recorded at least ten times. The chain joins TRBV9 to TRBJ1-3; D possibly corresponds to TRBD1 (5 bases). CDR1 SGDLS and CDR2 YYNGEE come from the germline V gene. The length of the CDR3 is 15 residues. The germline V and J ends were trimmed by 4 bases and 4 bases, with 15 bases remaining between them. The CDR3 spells CASSSGHYLGNTIYF. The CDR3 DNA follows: TGTGCCAGCAGCTCAGGACACTACTTGGGAAACACCATATATTTT.

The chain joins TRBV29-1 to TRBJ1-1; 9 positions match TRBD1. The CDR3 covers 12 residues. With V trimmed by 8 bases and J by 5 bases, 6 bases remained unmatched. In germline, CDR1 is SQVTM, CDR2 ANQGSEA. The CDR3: CSITGTGTEAFF. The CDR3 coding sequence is TGCAGCATCACAGGGACAGGGACTGAAGCTTTCTTT.

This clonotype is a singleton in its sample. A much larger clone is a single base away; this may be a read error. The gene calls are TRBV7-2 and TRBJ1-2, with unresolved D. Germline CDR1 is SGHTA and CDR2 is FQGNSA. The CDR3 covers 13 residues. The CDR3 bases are TGTGCCAGCAGCTTTGCCGCAGACGGACGAAATGCCTTC. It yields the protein CASSFAADGRNAF.